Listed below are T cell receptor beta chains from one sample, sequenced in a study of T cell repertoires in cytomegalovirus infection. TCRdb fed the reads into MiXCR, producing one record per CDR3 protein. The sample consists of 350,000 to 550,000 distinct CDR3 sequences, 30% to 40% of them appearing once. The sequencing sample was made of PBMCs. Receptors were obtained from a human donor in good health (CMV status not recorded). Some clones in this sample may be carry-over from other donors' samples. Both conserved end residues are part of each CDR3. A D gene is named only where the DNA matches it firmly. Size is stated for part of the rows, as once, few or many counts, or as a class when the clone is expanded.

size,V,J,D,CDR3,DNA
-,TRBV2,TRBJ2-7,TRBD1,CASARTGGSYEQYF,TGTGCCAGCGCCCGGACAGGCGGCTCCTACGAGCAGTACTTC
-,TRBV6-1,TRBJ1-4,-,CASCRVGGRNEKLFF,TGTGCCAGCTGTCGGGTGGGGGGGAGGAATGAAAAACTGTTTTTT
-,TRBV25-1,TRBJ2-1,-,CASSAERHNEQFF,TGTGCCAGCAGTGCAGAACGACACAATGAGCAGTTCTTC
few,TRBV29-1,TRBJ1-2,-,CSVALIYGYTF,TGCAGCGTTGCTCTGATCTATGGCTACACCTTC
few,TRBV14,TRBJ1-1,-,CASSPMGRGQSSAEAFF,TGTGCCAGCAGCCCGATGGGAAGAGGACAGAGTTCGGCAGAGGCTTTCTTT
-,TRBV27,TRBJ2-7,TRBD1,CASSLTGTGVYEQYF,TGTGCCAGCAGTCTCACCGGGACAGGAGTTTATGAGCAGTACTTC
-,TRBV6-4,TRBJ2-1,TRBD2,CASSPGTSGGADEQFF,TGTGCCAGCAGCCCCGGGACTAGCGGGGGGGCGGATGAGCAGTTCTTC
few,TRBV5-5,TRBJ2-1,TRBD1,CASSLPGQGQFF,TGTGCCAGCAGCTTACCGGGACAGGGTCAGTTCTTC
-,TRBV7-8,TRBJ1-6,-,CASSLERSRGSSPLHF,TGTGCCAGCAGCTTAGAGAGGAGCCGGGGGAGTTCACCCCTCCACTTT
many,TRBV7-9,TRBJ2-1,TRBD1,CASSVGTGGSDEQFF,TGTGCCAGCAGCGTAGGGACAGGGGGTTCGGATGAGCAGTTCTTC
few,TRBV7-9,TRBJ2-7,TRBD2,CASSGPTSGDYEQYF,TGTGCCAGCAGCGGCCCGACTAGCGGAGATTACGAGCAGTACTTC
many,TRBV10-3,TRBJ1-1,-,CAISAVDGEAFF,TGTGCCATCAGTGCCGTCGACGGTGAAGCTTTCTTT
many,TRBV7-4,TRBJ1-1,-,CASSQHPGRGNTEAFF,TGTGCCAGCAGCCAGCATCCGGGAAGGGGGAACACTGAAGCTTTCTTT
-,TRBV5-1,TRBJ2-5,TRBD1,CASSPWTGENQETQYF,TGCGCCAGCAGCCCCTGGACAGGGGAGAATCAAGAGACCCAGTACTTC
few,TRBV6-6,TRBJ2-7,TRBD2,CASSYSTSGTSWYEQYF,TGTGCCAGCAGTTACTCGACCTCCGGGACTAGTTGGTACGAGCAGTACTTC
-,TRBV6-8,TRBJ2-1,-,CASSPQVKVWNEQFF,TGTGCCAGCAGCCCACAGGTTAAAGTGTGGAATGAGCAGTTCTTC
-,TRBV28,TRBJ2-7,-,CASNRDDYEQYF,TGTGCCAGCAACCGGGACGACTACGAGCAGTACTTC
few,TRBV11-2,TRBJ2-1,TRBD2,CASSYRTGGSYNEQFF,TGTGCCAGCAGCTACCGGACGGGGGGCTCCTACAATGAGCAGTTCTTC
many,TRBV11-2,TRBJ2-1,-,CASSLLSETYNEQFF,TGTGCCAGCAGCTTATTATCAGAGACCTACAATGAGCAGTTCTTC
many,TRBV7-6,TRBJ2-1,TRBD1,CASSSRTGGSYNEQFF,TGTGCCAGCAGCTCCCGGACAGGGGGCTCATACAATGAGCAGTTCTTC
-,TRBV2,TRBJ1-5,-,CASSKTNQPQHF,TGTGCCAGCAGTAAAACAAATCAGCCCCAGCATTTT
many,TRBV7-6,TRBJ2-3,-,CASSLVGGPGTDTQYF,TGTGCCAGCAGCTTAGTGGGGGGCCCGGGCACAGATACGCAGTATTTT
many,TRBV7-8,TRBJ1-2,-,CASSPSGNYGYTF,TGTGCCAGCAGCCCATCTGGGAACTATGGCTACACCTTC